This TCR beta chain was identified during a study of spatial heterogeneity in lung cancer (dated by TCRdb to about 2019). Broadly, across the study: Beta-chain transcripts were consistently detected in greater numbers than alpha-chain transcripts, which likely reflects a higher abundance of beta-chain transcripts. At surgery, hundreds of tumor regions, almost 65 matched nontumor lung samples and more than 55 PBMC samples were TCR-sequenced for both alpha and beta chains. TCR alpha and beta repertoires were quantitatively compared across multiple tumor regions, matched nontumor lung and blood in non-small cell lung cancer. The study linked features of the TCR repertoire to counts of nonsynonymous mutations, which were determined by whole-exome sequencing of tumor tissue. In the raw uncorrected reads, each unique combination of TCR and UMI appeared more than ten times on average.

Overall study outcomes, separate from this receptor: Additional single-cell paired TCR alpha and beta sequencing was considered necessary to confirm, at a functional level, the hypothesis that regional TCRs recognize regional mutations.

To note about this clonotype: What this receptor recognizes is not known. Base qualities are not at hand, and no much larger clone is one base apart.

Trimming accounts for 6 bases at V and 5 bases at J, while the number of junction bases matched to no gene is 13. From the germline V gene (reference sequence), CDR1 is WNHNN and CDR2 is SYGVQD. From the cysteine through the phenylalanine, the CDR3 covers 16 amino acids. The CDR3 DNA has 48 bases and is translated from base 1. The receptor library was made with 5' RACE. TCRdb lists the instrument as NextSeq 500. To allow correction of PCR and sequencing errors, the TCR library protocol tagged every TCR cDNA molecule with a unique molecular identifier. On the authors' methods: Decombinator tools were used for TCR identification, UMI-based error correction and CDR3 extraction. Expanded TCRs were defined as those above a frequency of 2 per 1,000, corresponding to the top 1% of the tumor frequency distribution. Renyi diversity was computed with the R vegan package after each repertoire had been subsampled 100 times to 5,000 TCRs. CDR3 similarity networks were built from amino acid triplet string-kernel similarity, connecting CDR3s with pairwise similarity above 0.82. TCRdb reran the public reads through fastp at Q25 and MiXCR, keeping productive beta chains. Each entry is one CDR3 protein sequence, shown with its most common DNA and genes. The V and J calls reflect TCRdb's pipeline rather than the authors' work. For this sample the table gives 7,000 to 8,500 distinct CDR3 sequences, of which about 14% were detected only once. The leading ten clones occupy over 13% of the sample.

This specimen's time point label, interpreted: sample taken at primary tumor resection. Donors were approximately 72 patients with early-stage, untreated non-small cell lung cancer from the lung TRACERx cohort. For TCR sequencing, whole RNA was extracted from tumor and nontumor lung tissue, or from cryopreserved PBMC samples, and no cell sorting was done. Only patients for whom sufficient RNA was available from at least two tumor regions were selected for TCR sequencing. Before being selected, tumor and adjacent nontumor lung specimens were reviewed by a lung pathologist. The receptor was derived from a male donor with early-stage non-small cell lung cancer. The chain joins TRBV10-1 to TRBJ2-1, and TRBD1 aligns with 7 junction nucleotides. The source material was normal lung tissue next to the tumor, sampled at surgery. The CDR3 region has the sequence CASSAQRTGKNNEQFF. In nucleotides, the sequence is TGCGCCAGCAGCGCGCAACGGACAGGCAAAAACAATGAGCAGTTCTTC.